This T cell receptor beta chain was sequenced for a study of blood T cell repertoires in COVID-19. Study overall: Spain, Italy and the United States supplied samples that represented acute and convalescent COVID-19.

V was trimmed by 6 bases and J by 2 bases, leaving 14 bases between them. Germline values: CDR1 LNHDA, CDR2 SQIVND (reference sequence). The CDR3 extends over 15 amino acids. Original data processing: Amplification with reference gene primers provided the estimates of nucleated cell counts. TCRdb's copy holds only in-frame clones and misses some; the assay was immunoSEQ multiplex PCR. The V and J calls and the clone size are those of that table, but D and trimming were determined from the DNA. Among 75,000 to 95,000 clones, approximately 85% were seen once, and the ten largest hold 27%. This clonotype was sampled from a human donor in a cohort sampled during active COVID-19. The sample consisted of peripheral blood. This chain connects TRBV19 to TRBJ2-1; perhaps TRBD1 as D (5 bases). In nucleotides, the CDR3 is TGTGCCAGTAGAAGGGGCAGGGTGGCCTACAATGAGCAGTTCTTC. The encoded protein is CASRRGRVAYNEQFF.